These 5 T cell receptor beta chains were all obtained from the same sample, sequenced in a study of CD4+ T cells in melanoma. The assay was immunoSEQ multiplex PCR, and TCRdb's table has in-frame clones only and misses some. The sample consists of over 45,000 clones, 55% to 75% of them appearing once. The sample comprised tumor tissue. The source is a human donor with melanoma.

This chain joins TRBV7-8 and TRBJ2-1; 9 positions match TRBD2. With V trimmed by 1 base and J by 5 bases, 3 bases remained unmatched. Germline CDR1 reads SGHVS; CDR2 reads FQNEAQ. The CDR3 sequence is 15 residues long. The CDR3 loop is CASSLGGGAHNEQFF. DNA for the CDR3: TGTGCCAGCAGCTTAGGCGGGGGGGCTCACAATGAGCAGTTCTTC.

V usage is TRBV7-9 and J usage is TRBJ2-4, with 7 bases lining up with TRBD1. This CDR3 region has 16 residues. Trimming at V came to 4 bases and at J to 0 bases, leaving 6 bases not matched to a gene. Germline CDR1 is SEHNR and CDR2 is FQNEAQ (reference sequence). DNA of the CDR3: TGTGCCAGCAGCTCGACAGGGCGACTAGCCAAAAACATTCAGTACTTC. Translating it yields CASSSTGRLAKNIQYF.

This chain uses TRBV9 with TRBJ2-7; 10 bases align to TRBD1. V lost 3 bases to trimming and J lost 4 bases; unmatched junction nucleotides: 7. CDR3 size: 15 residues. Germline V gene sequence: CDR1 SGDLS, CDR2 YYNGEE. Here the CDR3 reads CASSAEDRGGYEQYF. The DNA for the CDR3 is TGTGCCAGCAGCGCCGAGGACAGGGGGGGGTACGAGCAGTACTTC.

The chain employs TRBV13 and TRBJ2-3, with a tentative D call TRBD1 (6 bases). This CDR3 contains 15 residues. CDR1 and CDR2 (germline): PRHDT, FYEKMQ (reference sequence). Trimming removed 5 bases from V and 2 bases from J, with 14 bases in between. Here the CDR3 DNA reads TGTGCCAGCAGCAACAGGGTGGGGATCACAGATACGCAGTATTTT. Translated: CASSNRVGITDTQYF.

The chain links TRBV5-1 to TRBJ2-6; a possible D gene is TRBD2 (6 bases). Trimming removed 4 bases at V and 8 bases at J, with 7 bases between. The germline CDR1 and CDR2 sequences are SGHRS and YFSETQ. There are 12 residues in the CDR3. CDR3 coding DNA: TGCGCCAGCAGCGGGGGGACCAACGTCCTGACTTTC. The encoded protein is CASSGGTNVLTF.